This T cell receptor (beta chain) emerged from a study of shared clonotypes between healthy human individuals. Study conclusions and caveats: Incomplete sequencing of sorted subsets was indicated by rarefaction despite large depth. The naive CD4 repertoires of several donors were compared, and 5% to 6.5% of clonotypes were shared.

Running of the assay took place at deep level. TCRdb's table, derived via immunoSEQ multiplex PCR, lists solely in-frame clones and lacks some. The sample includes some 1,400,000 clones, around 97% seen only once; the top ten take over 1%. As for this clone: The antigen is not known.

From germline, CDR1 is MNHEY and CDR2 SMNVEV (reference sequence). V lost 5 bases to trimming and J lost 4 bases, with 12 bases between them. This CDR3 comprises 14 residues. The TCR comes from a man younger than 40 in good health. The sequenced material came from naive CD4+ T cells sorted from blood. Stated subset: CD45RA+ positively selected. This sequence joins TRBV27 and TRBJ2-1; no reliable D call. The chain's CDR3 is CASSLPDPYNEQFF. The CDR3 DNA reads TGTGCCAGCAGTCTTCCGGACCCATACAATGAGCAGTTCTTC.